A selection of T cell receptor beta chains follows, all from one sample in a study of blood T cells in healthy people across ages. Each CDR3 protein gets one entry after TCRdb re-called the 5' RACE reads with MiXCR. Among roughly 800,000 distinct CDR3 sequences listed, 58% were seen once. The sequencing input was blood. The source is a man aged 25 to 45 in good health. Both conserved end residues are part of each CDR3. The order of the fields is J gene, V gene, clone size, D gene, CDR3 protein, CDR3 DNA. The D gene is left open where the match is weak. A clone size is listed for some rows: how often the clone was seen (once, few, many), or a class if it is expanded.

TRBJ1-1	TRBV6-2/TRBV6-3	few	.	CASNTFKNTEAFF	TGTGCCAGCAACACCTTCAAGAACACTGAAGCTTTCTTT
TRBJ1-2	TRBV7-9	.	.	CASSSRANYGYTF	TGTGCCAGCAGCTCGAGGGCTAACTATGGCTACACCTTC
TRBJ2-3	TRBV20-1	.	.	CSARAGPQYTQYF	TGCAGTGCTAGAGCGGGCCCACAATATACGCAGTATTTT
TRBJ1-2	TRBV6-5	.	.	CASSLTRSGRRGGYTF	TGTGCCAGCAGTCTAACGAGATCAGGGCGGCGGGGTGGCTACACCTTC
TRBJ2-5	TRBV6-2/TRBV6-3	.	.	CASLPNYLLSETQYF	TGTGCCAGCTTACCTAACTATCTGCTAAGTGAGACCCAGTACTTC
TRBJ2-7	TRBV28	.	TRBD2	CASSELSGGVGAQYF	TGTGCCAGCAGTGAGCTCAGCGGGGGGGTTGGAGCCCAGTACTTC
TRBJ1-1	TRBV20-1	few	.	CSARSGTVDTEAFF	TGCAGTGCTAGGAGCGGTACGGTCGATACTGAAGCTTTCTTT
TRBJ2-7	TRBV7-2	.	TRBD2	CASSPRGDLYEQYF	TGTGCCAGCAGCCCCCGGGGGGATCTCTACGAGCAGTACTTC
TRBJ2-5	TRBV20-1	few	.	CSARDRAGLKGVETQYF	TGCAGTGCTAGAGACCGAGCGGGCCTCAAGGGGGTAGAGACCCAGTACTTC
TRBJ1-1	TRBV6-4	.	.	CASRRDMNTEAFF	TGTGCCAGCCGTAGGGACATGAACACTGAAGCTTTCTTT
TRBJ1-2	TRBV28	few	TRBD1	CASKPSGGQGARGYTF	TGTGCCAGCAAACCCTCAGGAGGACAGGGGGCCCGTGGCTACACCTTC
TRBJ2-4	TRBV4-3	.	TRBD2	CASSQGLADQHTGIQYF	TGCGCCAGCAGCCAGGGACTAGCGGACCAACACACTGGCATTCAGTACTTC
TRBJ2-1	TRBV14	.	TRBD2	CASTGGGRSFNEQFF	TGTGCCAGCACGGGAGGCGGGAGGTCGTTCAATGAGCAGTTCTTC
TRBJ2-7	TRBV5-6	.	TRBD1	CASSGTGQGNYEQYF	TGTGCCAGCAGCGGGACGGGACAGGGTAATTACGAGCAGTACTTC
TRBJ2-1	TRBV11-3	.	TRBD2	CASSLDGGDNEQFF	TGTGCCAGCAGCTTAGATGGGGGGGACAATGAGCAGTTCTTC
TRBJ2-3	TRBV18	.	.	CASSPRQEPTDTQYF	TGTGCCAGCTCACCTAGACAGGAGCCCACAGATACGCAGTATTTT
TRBJ1-2	TRBV7-6	.	TRBD1	CASSPETGGNYGYTF	TGTGCCAGCAGCCCAGAGACAGGGGGAAACTATGGCTACACCTTC
TRBJ2-3	TRBV5-1	.	.	CASSLVAGNSDTQYF	TGCGCCAGCAGCTTGGTCGCAGGGAATTCAGATACGCAGTATTTT
TRBJ2-7	TRBV4-3	few	TRBD2	CASSQGASGSSYEQYF	TGCGCCAGCAGCCAAGGGGCTAGCGGGAGCTCCTACGAGCAGTACTTC
TRBJ1-2	TRBV3-1	once	TRBD1	CASSREALTGGENYGYTF	TGTGCCAGCAGCCGCGAGGCCCTGACAGGGGGAGAAAACTATGGCTACACCTTC
TRBJ1-1	TRBV7-9	once	.	CASGGPSKQENTEAFF	TGTGCCAGCGGGGGCCCCTCCAAACAGGAGAACACTGAAGCTTTCTTT
TRBJ2-1	TRBV20-1	.	TRBD2	CSVKGLGCEQFF	TGCAGTGTTAAGGGACTAGGATGTGAGCAGTTCTTC
TRBJ2-1	TRBV4-2	.	.	CTSSYTTIDEQFF	TGTACCAGCAGCTACACAACGATCGATGAGCAGTTCTTC
TRBJ2-7	TRBV5-1	.	.	CASKGGLAGGEQYF	TGCGCCTCAAAAGGAGGACTGGCCGGGGGCGAGCAGTACTTC
TRBJ1-2	TRBV27	.	TRBD1	CASSSTGAGDYGYTF	TGTGCCAGCAGTTCTACAGGGGCCGGGGACTATGGCTACACCTTC
TRBJ2-7	TRBV3-1	.	.	CASSQDPPGSYEQYF	TGTGCCAGCAGCCAAGATCCCCCAGGGTCTTACGAGCAGTACTTC
TRBJ2-1	TRBV7-2	.	TRBD2	CASSLLLAGGNNEQFF	TGTGCCAGCAGCTTACTGCTAGCGGGAGGGAACAATGAGCAGTTCTTC
TRBJ1-2	TRBV29-1	.	TRBD1	CSVGGQAAVGYTF	TGCAGCGTTGGAGGACAGGCAGCCGTAGGCTACACCTTC
TRBJ2-7	TRBV12-3/TRBV12-4	few	.	CASSQGGIPLEQYF	TGTGCCAGCAGCCAGGGGGGGATTCCCCTCGAGCAGTACTTC
TRBJ2-2	TRBV14	once	.	CASSQVLFGELFF	TGTGCCAGCAGCCAAGTCTTGTTCGGGGAGCTGTTTTTT